The 14 T cell receptor beta chains listed next were all sequenced from one sample in a study of cytomegalovirus exposure and HLA in healthy donors. The PCR ran on 60 Vbeta and 13 Jbeta primers. Libraries were prepared by immunoSEQ multiplex PCR; TCRdb keeps only in-frame clonotypes and omits some of them. The data hold 110,000 to 150,000 clones, with about two thirds observed a single time. The sample comprised PBMCs. These receptors all come from an older woman in good health and CMV-seropositive.

The gene calls are TRBV6-1 and TRBJ1-5; D is undetermined. Between the trimmed V and J ends, which lost 0 bases and 6 bases, there was a span of 6 bases. Germline lookup yields CDR1 MNHNS and CDR2 SASEGT. CDR3 length equals 13 residues. CDR3 nucleotides: TGTGCCAGCAGTGAAGCCGGGGTTCAGCCCCAGCATTTT. Translation gives CASSEAGVQPQHF.

V is TRBV28 and J is TRBJ2-3; weak D call: TRBD1 (6 bases). The germline gives CDR1 MDHEN, CDR2 SYDVKM. The CDR3 is made up of 15 amino acids. Trimming took 2 bases from V and 6 from J, leaving 15 bases between them. The CDR3 loop reads CASSLTQGRGDTQYF. DNA of the CDR3: TGTGCCAGCAGTTTAACACAGGGTCGTGGGGATACGCAGTATTTT.

The chain uses TRBV5-1 and TRBJ2-5; D gene unclear. Germline lookup yields CDR1 SGHRS and CDR2 YFSETQ. Trimming cost V 2 bases and J 4 bases, with 9 bases left between them. There are 13 residues in the CDR3. The CDR3 is CASSFSGGETQYF. Here the CDR3 DNA reads TGCGCCAGCAGCTTCAGTGGTGGAGAGACCCAGTACTTC.

This clone appeared a few times. This chain joins TRBV6-6 and TRBJ2-7; D gene ambiguous. CDR1 MNHNY and CDR2 SVGAGI come from the germline V gene (reference sequence). CDR3 size: 11 residues. V lost 5 bases to trimming and J lost 3 bases, with 5 bases between them. CDR3 sequence (DNA): TGTGCCAGCAGTACTAACTACGAGCAGTACTTC. Translated: CASSTNYEQYF.

V and J are TRBV6-1 and TRBJ1-1, with 7 bases that match TRBD1. Germline CDR1 MNHNS, CDR2 SASEGT. The CDR3 is 16 residues long. The junction had 6 bases not matched to a gene; V was cut back by 2 bases and J by 0 bases. The chain's CDR3 is CASSEQGGGMNTEAFF. The CDR3 nucleotides are TGTGCCAGCAGTGAACAGGGGGGCGGGATGAACACTGAAGCTTTCTTT.

This chain uses TRBV5-1 with TRBJ2-5; the match to TRBD2 covers 15 bases. Germline CDR1 SGHRS, CDR2 YFSETQ. The CDR3 has 17 residues. J lost 5 bases, V lost 3 bases, and 8 bases had no gene match. Here the CDR3 reads CASSSQGLAGGGETQYF. The CDR3 DNA reads TGCGCCAGCAGCTCCCAGGGACTAGCGGGAGGTGGGGAGACCCAGTACTTC.

The chain recombines TRBV7-9 with TRBJ1-1; 10 bases map to TRBD1. The CDR3 is 14 residues long. Germline lookup yields CDR1 SEHNR and CDR2 FQNEAQ (reference sequence). The ends lost 8 bases at V and 6 bases at J; junction bases unmatched: 9. CDR3: CASGGQGKFPEAFF. The DNA of the CDR3 is TGTGCCAGCGGGGGACAGGGGAAGTTCCCTGAAGCTTTCTTT.

This clone was found once. The CDR3, as DNA: TGTGCCAGCAGCCAATTGGCGGGAGGATTTTATGAGCAGTTCTTC. Residues: CASSQLAGGFYEQFF. The chain carries TRBV14 and TRBJ2-1; 8 positions agree with TRBD2. Looked up from germline, CDR1 is SGHDN and CDR2 is FVKESK. With 2 bases clipped from V and 8 bases from J, the junction kept 8 bases outside the gene matches. CDR3 length: 15 residues.

The chain employs TRBV28 and TRBJ1-2; TRBD1 matches 9 bases. With 8 bases clipped from V and 8 bases from J, the junction kept 3 bases outside the gene matches. The CDR3 is 11 amino acids. The germline V gene encodes CDR1 MDHEN and CDR2 SYDVKM. The DNA of the CDR3 is TGTGCCAGCGGGACAGGGAACGGCTACACCTTC. It codes for CASGTGNGYTF.

The chain links TRBV9 to TRBJ2-7; 12 bases align to TRBD1. There are 15 residues in the CDR3. Per germline, CDR1 SGDLS and CDR2 YYNGEE. With V trimmed by 4 bases and J by 5 bases, 7 bases remained unmatched. In nucleotides, the CDR3 is TGTGCCAGCAGCTACTCCGGGACAGGGGGCCACGAGCAGTACTTC. Translation gives CASSYSGTGGHEQYF.

This chain links TRBV5-4 with TRBJ2-5; 10 nucleotides agree with TRBD2. There are 15 residues in the CDR3. Germline V lookup: CDR1 SGHNT, CDR2 YYREEE (reference sequence). Germline trimming cut 2 bases from V and 1 base from J; bases unmatched to any gene: 2. CDR3 bases: TGTGCCAGCAGCTTTCCTAGCGGGGGCCAAGAGACCCAGTACTTC. It translates to CASSFPSGGQETQYF.

The chain joins TRBV9 to TRBJ2-1; TRBD2 is a possible D gene (6 bases). Germline CDR1 is SGDLS and CDR2 is YYNGEE. Trimming removed 0 bases from V and 9 bases from J, with 19 bases in between. The CDR3 runs 16 residues. CDR3 in DNA: TGTGCCAGCAGCGTAGGCACGGCGGGACCCCGGGGTGAGCAGTTCTTC. The encoded protein is CASSVGTAGPRGEQFF. Supplemented by reference TRBV9 and TRBJ2-1, the full variable domain reads DSGVTQTPKHLITATGQRVTLRCSPRSGDLSVYWYQQSLDQGLQFLIQYYNGEERAKGNILERFSAQQFPDLHSELNLSSLELGDSALYFCASSVGTAGPRGEQFFGPGTRLTVL.

The rearrangement uses TRBV9 and TRBJ2-3; D perhaps matches TRBD2 (5 bases). CDR3 length: 13 residues. The V end was cut by 1 base, the J end by 7 bases, with 10 bases between. Germline CDR1 reads SGDLS; CDR2 reads YYNGEE. The CDR3 bases are TGTGCCAGCAGCGTAAAGCTAGCCCATACGCAGTATTTT. This gives the protein CASSVKLAHTQYF.

The chain employs TRBV14 and TRBJ2-5; D is perhaps TRBD2 (6 bases). V gave up 5 bases and J gave up 5 bases, with 24 bases separating them. CDR1 SGHDN and CDR2 FVKESK come from the germline V gene. This CDR3 region has 17 residues. The CDR3 protein is CASSSGGTRPPGETQYF. In DNA, the CDR3 is TGTGCCAGCAGCTCCGGCGGGACGCGCCCCCCGGGGGAGACCCAGTACTTC.